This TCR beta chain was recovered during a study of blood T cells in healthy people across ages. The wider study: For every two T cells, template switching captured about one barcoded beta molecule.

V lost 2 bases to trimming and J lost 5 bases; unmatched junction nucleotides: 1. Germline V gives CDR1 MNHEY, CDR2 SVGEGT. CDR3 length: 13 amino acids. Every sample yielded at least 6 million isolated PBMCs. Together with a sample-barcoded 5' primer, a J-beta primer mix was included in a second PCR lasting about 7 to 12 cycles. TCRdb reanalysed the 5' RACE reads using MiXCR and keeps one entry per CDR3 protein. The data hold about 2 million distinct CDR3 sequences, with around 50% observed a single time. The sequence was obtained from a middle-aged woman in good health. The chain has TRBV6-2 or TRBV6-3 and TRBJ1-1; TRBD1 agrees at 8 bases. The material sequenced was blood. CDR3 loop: CASSYRTGTEAFF. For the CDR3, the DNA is TGTGCCAGCAGTTACCGGACAGGGACTGAAGCTTTCTTT.